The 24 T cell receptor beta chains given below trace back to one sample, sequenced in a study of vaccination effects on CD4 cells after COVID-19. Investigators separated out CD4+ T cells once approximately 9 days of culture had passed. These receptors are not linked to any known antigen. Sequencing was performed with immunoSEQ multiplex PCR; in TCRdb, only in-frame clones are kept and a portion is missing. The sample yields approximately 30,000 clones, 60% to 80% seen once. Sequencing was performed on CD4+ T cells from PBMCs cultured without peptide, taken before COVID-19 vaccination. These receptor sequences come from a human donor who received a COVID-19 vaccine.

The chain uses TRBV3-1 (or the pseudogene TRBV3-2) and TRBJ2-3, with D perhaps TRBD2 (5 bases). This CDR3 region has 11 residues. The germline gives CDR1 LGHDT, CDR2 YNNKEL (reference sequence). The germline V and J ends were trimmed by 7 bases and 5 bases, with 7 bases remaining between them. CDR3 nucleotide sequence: TGTGCCAGCACGGCGGGAGATACGCAGTATTTT. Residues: CASTAGDTQYF.

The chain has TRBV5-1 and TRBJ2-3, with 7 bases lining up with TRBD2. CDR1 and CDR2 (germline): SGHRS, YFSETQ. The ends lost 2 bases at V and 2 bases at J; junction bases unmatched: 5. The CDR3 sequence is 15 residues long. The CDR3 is CASSFPSGLTDTQYF. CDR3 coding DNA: TGCGCCAGCAGCTTTCCTAGCGGCCTCACAGATACGCAGTATTTT.

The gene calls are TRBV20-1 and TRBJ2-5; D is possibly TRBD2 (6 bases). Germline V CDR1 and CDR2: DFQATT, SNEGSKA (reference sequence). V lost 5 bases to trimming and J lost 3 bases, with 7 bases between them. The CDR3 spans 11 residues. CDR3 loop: CSARGKETQYF. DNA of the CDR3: TGCAGTGCTCGCGGGAAAGAGACCCAGTACTTC.

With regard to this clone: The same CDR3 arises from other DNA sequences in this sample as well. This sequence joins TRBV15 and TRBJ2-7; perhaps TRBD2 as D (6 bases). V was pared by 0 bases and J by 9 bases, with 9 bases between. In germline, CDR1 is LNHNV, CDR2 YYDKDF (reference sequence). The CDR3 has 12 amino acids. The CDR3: CATSRDLGGQYF. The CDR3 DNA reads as TGTGCCACCAGCAGAGATTTGGGAGGGCAGTACTTC.

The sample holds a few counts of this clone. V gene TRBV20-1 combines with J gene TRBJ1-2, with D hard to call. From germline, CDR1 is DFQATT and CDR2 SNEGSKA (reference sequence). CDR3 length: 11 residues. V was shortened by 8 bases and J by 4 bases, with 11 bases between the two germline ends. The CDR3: CSQQWGYGYTF. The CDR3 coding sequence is TGCAGTCAGCAATGGGGCTATGGCTACACCTTC.

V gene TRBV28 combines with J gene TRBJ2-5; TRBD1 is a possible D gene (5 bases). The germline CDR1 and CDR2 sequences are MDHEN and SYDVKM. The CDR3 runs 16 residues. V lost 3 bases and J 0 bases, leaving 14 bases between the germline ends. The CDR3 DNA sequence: TGTGCCAGCAGTTTTGAAGGGGTGGGGTACCAAGAGACCCAGTACTTC. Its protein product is CASSFEGVGYQETQYF.

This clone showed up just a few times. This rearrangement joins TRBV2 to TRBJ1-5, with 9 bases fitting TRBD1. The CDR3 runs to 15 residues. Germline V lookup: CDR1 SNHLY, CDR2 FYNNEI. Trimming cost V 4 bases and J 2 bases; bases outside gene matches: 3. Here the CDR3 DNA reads TGTGCCAGCAGTGGACAGGGGGTGGGCAATCAGCCCCAGCATTTT. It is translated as CASSGQGVGNQPQHF. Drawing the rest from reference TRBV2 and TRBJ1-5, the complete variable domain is EPEVTQTPSHQVTQMGQEVILRCVPISNHLYFYWYRQILGQKVEFLVSFYNNEISEKSEIFDDQFSVERPDGSNFTLKIRSTKLEDSAMYFCASSGQGVGNQPQHFGDGTRLSIL.

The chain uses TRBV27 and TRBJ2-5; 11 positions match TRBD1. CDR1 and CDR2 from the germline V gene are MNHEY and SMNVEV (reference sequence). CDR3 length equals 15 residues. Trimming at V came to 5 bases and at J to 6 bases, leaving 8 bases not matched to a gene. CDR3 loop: CASSPRTGGEKTQYF. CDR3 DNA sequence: TGTGCCAGCAGTCCCCGGACAGGGGGCGAAAAGACCCAGTACTTC.

The CDR3 sequence: CASSLKGTGNTIYF. CDR3 sequence (DNA): TGTGCCAGCAGCCTGAAGGGGACTGGAAACACCATATATTTT. The chain carries TRBV3-1 (or the pseudogene TRBV3-2) and TRBJ1-3; perhaps TRBD1 as D (5 bases). Germline V CDR1 and CDR2: LGHDT, YNNKEL (reference sequence). The CDR3 sequence is 14 residues long. V lost 4 bases and J lost 2, with 9 bases in between.

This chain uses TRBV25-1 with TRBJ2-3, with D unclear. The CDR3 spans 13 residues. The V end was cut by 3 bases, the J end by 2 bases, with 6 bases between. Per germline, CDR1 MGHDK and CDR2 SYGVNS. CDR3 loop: CASSESNTDTQYF. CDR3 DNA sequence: TGTGCCAGCAGTGAGTCAAACACAGATACGCAGTATTTT.

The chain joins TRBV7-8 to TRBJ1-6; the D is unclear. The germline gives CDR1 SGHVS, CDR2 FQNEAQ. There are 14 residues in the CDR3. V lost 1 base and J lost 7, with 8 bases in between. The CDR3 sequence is CASSLDVRNSPLHF. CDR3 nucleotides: TGTGCCAGCAGCTTAGACGTCAGGAATTCACCCCTCCACTTT.

Here the CDR3 DNA reads TGTGCCAGCAGCTTGGGAGTGAACACTGAAGCTTTCTTT. Protein sequence: CASSLGVNTEAFF. The chain combines TRBV5-6 with TRBJ1-1; no clear D. The CDR3 runs 13 residues. Germline lookup yields CDR1 SGHDT and CDR2 YYEEEE. Deletions cut 0 bases from V and 0 bases from J, with 3 bases between. Based on the CDR3 plus reference TRBV5-6 and TRBJ1-1, the full variable domain is DAGVTQSPTHLIKTRGQQVTLRCSPKSGHDTVSWYQQALGQGPQFIFQYYEEEERQRGNFPDRFSGHQFPNYSSELNVNALLLGDSALYLCASSLGVNTEAFFGQGTRLTVV.

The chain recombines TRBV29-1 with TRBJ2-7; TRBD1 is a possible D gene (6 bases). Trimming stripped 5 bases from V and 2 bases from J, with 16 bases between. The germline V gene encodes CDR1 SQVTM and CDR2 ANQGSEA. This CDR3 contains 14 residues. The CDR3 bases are TGCAGCGTTTCACAGGGTTCCCGAACCTACGAGCAGTACTTC. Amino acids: CSVSQGSRTYEQYF.

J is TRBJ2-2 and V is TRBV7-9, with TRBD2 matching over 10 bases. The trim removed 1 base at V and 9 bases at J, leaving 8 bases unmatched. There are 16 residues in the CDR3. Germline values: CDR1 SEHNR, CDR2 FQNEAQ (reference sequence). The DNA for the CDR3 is TGTGCCAGCAGCTTAGGCCTAGCGGGAGCTGAGCGGGAGCTGTTTTTT. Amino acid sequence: CASSLGLAGAERELFF.

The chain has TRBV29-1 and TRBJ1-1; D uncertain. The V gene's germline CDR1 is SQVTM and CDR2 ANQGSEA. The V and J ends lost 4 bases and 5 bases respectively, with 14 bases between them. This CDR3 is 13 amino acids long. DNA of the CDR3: TGCAGCGTTGTAGGCGACCGATCAACTGAAGCTTTCTTT. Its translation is CSVVGDRSTEAFF.

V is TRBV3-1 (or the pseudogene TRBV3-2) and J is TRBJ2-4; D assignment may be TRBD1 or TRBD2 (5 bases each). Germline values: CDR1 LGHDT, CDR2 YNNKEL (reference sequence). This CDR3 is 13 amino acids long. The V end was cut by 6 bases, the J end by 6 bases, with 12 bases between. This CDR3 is CASRGVNRNIQYF. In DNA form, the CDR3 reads TGTGCCAGCAGGGGGGTAAACCGAAACATTCAGTACTTC.

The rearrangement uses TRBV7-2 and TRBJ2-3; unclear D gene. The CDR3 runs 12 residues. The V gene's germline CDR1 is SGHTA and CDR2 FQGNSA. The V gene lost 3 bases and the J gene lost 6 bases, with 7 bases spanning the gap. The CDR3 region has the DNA TGTGCCAGCAGCTTCCGATGGGATACGCAGTATTTT. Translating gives CASSFRWDTQYF.

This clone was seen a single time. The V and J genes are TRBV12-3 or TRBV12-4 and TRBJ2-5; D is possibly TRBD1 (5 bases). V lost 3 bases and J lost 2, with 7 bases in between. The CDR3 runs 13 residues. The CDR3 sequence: CASSLQGQETQYF. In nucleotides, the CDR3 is TGTGCCAGCAGTTTGCAGGGTCAAGAGACCCAGTACTTC.

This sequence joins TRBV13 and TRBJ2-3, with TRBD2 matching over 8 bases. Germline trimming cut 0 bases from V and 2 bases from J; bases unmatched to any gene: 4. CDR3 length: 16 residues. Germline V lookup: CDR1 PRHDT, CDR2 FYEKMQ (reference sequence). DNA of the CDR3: TGTGCCAGCAGCTTAGGGGGACTAGTCACCACAGATACGCAGTATTTT. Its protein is CASSLGGLVTTDTQYF.

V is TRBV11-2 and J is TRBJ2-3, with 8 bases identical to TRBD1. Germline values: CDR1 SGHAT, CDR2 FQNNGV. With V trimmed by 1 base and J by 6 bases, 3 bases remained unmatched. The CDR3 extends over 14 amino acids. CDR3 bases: TGTGCCAGCAGCTTAGCAGGGGGCTCGGATACGCAGTATTTT. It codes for CASSLAGGSDTQYF.

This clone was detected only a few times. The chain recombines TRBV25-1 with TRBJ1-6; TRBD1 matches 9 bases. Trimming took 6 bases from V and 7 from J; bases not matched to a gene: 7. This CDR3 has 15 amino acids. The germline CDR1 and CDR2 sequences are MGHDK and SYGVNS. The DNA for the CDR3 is TGTGCCAGCAGCACCACCGGGACAGGGAATTCACCCCTCCACTTT. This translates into CASSTTGTGNSPLHF.

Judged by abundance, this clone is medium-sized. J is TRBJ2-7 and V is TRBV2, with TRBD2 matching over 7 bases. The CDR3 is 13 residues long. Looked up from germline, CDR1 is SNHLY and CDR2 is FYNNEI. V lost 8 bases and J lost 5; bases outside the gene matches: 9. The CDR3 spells CASFRGSLDEQYF. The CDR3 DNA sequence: TGTGCCAGCTTCCGCGGGAGCTTGGACGAGCAGTACTTC.

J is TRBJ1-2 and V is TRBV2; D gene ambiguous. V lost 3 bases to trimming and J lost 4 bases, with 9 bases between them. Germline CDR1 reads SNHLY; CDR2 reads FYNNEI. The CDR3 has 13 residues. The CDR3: CASSEGESYGYTF. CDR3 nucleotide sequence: TGTGCCAGCAGTGAGGGAGAGAGCTATGGCTACACCTTC.

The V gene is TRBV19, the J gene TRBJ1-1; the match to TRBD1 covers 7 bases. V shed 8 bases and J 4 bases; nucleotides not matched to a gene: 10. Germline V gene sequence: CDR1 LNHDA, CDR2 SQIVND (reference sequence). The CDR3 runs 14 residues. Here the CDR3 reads CASSPGGVGTEAFF. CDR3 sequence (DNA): TGTGCCAGTTCTCCAGGGGGGGTGGGCACTGAAGCTTTCTTT.